The 7 T cell receptor beta chains reported below all come from one sample, sequenced in a study of follicular helper T cells after annual influenza vaccination. Repertoires were generated with immunoSEQ multiplex PCR, while TCRdb's copy carries only in-frame clones and drops some. The sample lists 13,000 to 15,000 clones, around 75% occurring once. Specified time point: 2015-2016 season, pre-vaccination. The starting material was CXCR5- memory CD4+ T cells sorted from blood, obtained on the day of influenza vaccination. These receptor sequences come from an adult who received the influenza vaccine.

This chain joins TRBV28 and TRBJ1-4; D gene ambiguous. This CDR3 comprises 14 residues. Trimming cost V 10 bases and J 0 bases, with 12 bases left between them. Germline V lookup: CDR1 MDHEN, CDR2 SYDVKM. The CDR3 sequence: CATTNVATNEKLFF. In DNA form, the CDR3 reads TGTGCCACTACAAACGTCGCAACTAATGAAAAACTGTTTTTT.

This clone occurred a few times. The gene calls are TRBV30 and TRBJ1-5, with D possibly being TRBD1 (6 bases). The CDR3 is 12 amino acids. Germline-derived CDR1 and CDR2 are GTSNPN and SVGIG (reference sequence). The V and J ends lost 0 bases and 6 bases respectively, with 6 bases between them. Here the CDR3 reads CAWSVQGQPQHF. CDR3 nucleotide sequence: TGTGCCTGGAGTGTACAGGGTCAGCCCCAGCATTTT.

This clone was picked up a small number of times. The chain recombines TRBV28 with TRBJ1-4; possibly TRBD1 for D (5 bases). The V gene's germline CDR1 is MDHEN and CDR2 SYDVKM. The CDR3 extends over 13 amino acids. V shed 6 bases and J shed 10 bases, with 15 bases lying between them. CDR3 nucleotides: TGTGCCAGCAGGGGATCGGTCGGGGGAAAACTGTTTTTT. This encodes CASRGSVGGKLFF.

The rearrangement links TRBV7-6 to TRBJ1-1; no reliable D call. Germline V gene data show CDR1 as SGHVS and CDR2 as FNYEAQ. With 3 bases removed from V and 0 bases from J, the gap between germline ends came to 8 bases. The CDR3 spans 14 residues. CDR3 DNA sequence: TGTGCCAGCAGCTTTTCGGGCATGAACACTGAAGCTTTCTTT. It encodes CASSFSGMNTEAFF.

This chain connects TRBV7-3 to TRBJ2-3, with unresolved D. Germline lookup yields CDR1 SGHTA and CDR2 FQGTGA. The CDR3 sequence is 14 residues long. V lost 3 bases, J lost 2 bases, and 9 bases lay in between. CDR3 amino acids: CASSFDGFTDTQYF. CDR3 coding DNA: TGTGCCAGCAGCTTCGACGGGTTCACAGATACGCAGTATTTT.

The chain joins TRBV28 to TRBJ2-2; D possibly corresponds to TRBD1 (6 bases). V was pared by 4 bases and J by 7 bases, with 13 bases between. The CDR3 is 14 residues long. Germline lookup yields CDR1 MDHEN and CDR2 SYDVKM. As DNA, the CDR3 is TGTGCCAGCAGTTCCATGCAGGGGATCGGGGAGCTGTTTTTT. It is translated as CASSSMQGIGELFF.

CDR3 DNA sequence: TGCGCCAGCAGCCTCAGACTAGCGGGGGGGACGAACACCGGGGAGCTGTTTTTT. This sequence encodes CASSLRLAGGTNTGELFF. The chain employs TRBV4-3 and TRBJ2-2; TRBD2 matches at 14 bases. Germline CDR1 LGHNA, CDR2 YSLEER. J gave up 0 bases and V 4 bases, and 4 bases lay outside the gene matches. The CDR3 runs to 18 residues.